This T cell receptor (beta chain) was obtained from a study of T cell repertoires in cytomegalovirus infection. Study in general: Recently identified HLA-C-restricted CMV epitopes and well-studied HLA-B-restricted CMV epitopes were used by the study. Both a matching HLA type and CMV infection were indicated by public TCR beta signatures.

TCRdb reanalysed the reads using MiXCR and keeps one entry per CDR3 protein. The sample lists some 350,000 distinct CDR3 sequences, about 28% occurring once. As concerns this clonotype: Its antigen is still unknown.

The germline gives CDR1 MNHNY, CDR2 SVGAGI (reference sequence). The CDR3 extends over 13 amino acids. V shed 5 bases and J shed 0 bases, with 7 bases lying between them. Sample: cultured PBMCs, taken from culture after CMV antigen stimulation. This receptor was identified in a human donor in good health (CMV status not recorded). Some clones in this sample may be carry-over from other donors' samples. The chain recombines TRBV6-6 with TRBJ1-1; no clear D gene. In DNA form, the CDR3 reads TGTGCCAGCAGTGACCCCCTGAACACTGAAGCTTTCTTT. Translated, it gives CASSDPLNTEAFF.